The sequence of this T cell receptor beta chain was determined in a study of cytomegalovirus exposure and HLA in healthy donors. Overall study findings and caveats: Subsequent analysis showed first-cohort TCR clusters tending to co-occur in some 120 validation repertoires.

TCRdb's copy holds only in-frame clones and misses some; the assay was immunoSEQ multiplex PCR. The table shows about 140,000 clones, with roughly nine tenths occurring only once. Regarding this clone: What it binds is not known.

The donors were members of the validation cohort comprising over 90 subjects, separate from the roughly 690-subject first cohort. This CDR3 has 16 residues. Germline CDR1 and CDR2: MNHNY and SVGAGI (reference sequence). V trimming: 6 bases; J trimming: 2 bases; junction bases outside the gene matches: 11. This TCR derives from a man aged 18-30 years in good health and CMV-seronegative. Specimen: PBMCs. The chain has TRBV6-6 and TRBJ2-5, with TRBD1 matching over 8 bases. CDR3 nucleotides: TGTGCCAGCAGACGCCAATTAGGACAGGGACAAGAGACCCAGTACTTC. Encoded protein: CASRRQLGQGQETQYF.